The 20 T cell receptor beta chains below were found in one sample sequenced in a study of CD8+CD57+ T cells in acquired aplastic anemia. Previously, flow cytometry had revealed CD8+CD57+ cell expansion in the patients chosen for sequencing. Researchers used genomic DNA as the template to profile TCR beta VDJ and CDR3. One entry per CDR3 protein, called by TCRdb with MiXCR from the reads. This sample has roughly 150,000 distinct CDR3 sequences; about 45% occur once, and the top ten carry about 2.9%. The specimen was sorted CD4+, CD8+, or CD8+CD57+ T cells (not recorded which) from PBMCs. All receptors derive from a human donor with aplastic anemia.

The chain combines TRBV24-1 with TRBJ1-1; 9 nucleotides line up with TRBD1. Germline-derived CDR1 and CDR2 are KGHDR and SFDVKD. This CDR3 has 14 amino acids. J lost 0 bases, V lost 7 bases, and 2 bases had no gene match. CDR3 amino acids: CATRGTGLNTEAFF. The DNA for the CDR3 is TGTGCCACCAGGGGGACAGGGTTGAACACTGAAGCTTTCTTT.

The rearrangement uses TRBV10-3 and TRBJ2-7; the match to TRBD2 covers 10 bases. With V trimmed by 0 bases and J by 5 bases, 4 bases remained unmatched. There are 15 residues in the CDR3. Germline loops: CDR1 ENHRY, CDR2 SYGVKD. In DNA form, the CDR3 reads TGTGCCATCAGTGAGTCAAGAGGGACTAGCGACGAGCAGTACTTC. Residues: CAISESRGTSDEQYF.

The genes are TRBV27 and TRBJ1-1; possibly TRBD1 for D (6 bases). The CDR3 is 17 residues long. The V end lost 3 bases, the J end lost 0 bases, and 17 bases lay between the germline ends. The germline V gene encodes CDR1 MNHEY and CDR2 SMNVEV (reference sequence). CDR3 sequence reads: CASSLGGTRRLNTEAFF. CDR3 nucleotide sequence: TGTGCCAGCAGTTTGGGCGGGACACGCCGATTGAACACTGAAGCTTTCTTT.

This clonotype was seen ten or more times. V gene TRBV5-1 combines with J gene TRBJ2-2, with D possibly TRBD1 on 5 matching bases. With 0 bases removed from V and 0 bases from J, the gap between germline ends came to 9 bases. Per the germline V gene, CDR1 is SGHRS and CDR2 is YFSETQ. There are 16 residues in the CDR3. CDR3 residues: CASSLGQGSNTGELFF. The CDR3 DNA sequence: TGCGCCAGCAGCTTGGGGCAGGGTTCGAACACCGGGGAGCTGTTTTTT.

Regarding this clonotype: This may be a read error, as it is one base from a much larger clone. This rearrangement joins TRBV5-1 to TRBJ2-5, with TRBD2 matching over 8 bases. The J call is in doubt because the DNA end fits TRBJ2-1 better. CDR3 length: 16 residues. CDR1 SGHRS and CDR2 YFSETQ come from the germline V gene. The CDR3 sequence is CASSPGGAVGQETQFF. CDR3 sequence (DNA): TGCGCCAGCAGTCCCGGGGGGGCGGTGGGCCAAGAGACCCAGTTCTTC.

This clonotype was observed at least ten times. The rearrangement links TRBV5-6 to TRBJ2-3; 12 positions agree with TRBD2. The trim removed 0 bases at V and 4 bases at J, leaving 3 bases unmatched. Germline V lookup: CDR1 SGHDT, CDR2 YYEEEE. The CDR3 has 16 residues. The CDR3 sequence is CASSLGLAGVSDTQYF. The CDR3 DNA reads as TGTGCCAGCAGCTTGGGACTAGCGGGAGTTTCAGATACGCAGTATTTT.

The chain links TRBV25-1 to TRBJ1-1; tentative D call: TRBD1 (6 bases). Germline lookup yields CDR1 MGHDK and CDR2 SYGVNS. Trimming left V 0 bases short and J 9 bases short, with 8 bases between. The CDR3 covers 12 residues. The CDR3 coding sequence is TGTGCCAGCAGTGAATATACAGGGAAAGCTTTCTTT. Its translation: CASSEYTGKAFF.

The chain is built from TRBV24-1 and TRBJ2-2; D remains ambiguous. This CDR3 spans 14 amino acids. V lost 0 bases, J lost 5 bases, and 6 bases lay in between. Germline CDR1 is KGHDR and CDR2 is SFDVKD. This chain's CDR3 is CATSDLPQTGELFF. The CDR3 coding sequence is TGTGCCACCAGTGATTTGCCGCAGACCGGGGAGCTGTTTTTT.

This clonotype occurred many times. The CDR3 loop is CSAKTGQGYSPLHF. CDR3 in DNA: TGCAGTGCAAAGACAGGACAGGGTTATTCACCCCTCCACTTT. The J gene is TRBJ1-6, the V gene TRBV20-1, with TRBD1 identical over 8 bases. CDR1 is DFQATT and CDR2 is SNEGSKA in the germline V gene (reference sequence). J gave up 8 bases and V 6 bases, and 9 bases lay outside the gene matches. The CDR3 totals 14 residues.

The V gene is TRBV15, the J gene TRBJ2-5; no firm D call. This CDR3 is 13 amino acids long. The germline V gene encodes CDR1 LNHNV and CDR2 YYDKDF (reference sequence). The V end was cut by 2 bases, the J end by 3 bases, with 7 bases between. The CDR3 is CATSRREKETQYF. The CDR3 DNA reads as TGTGCCACCAGCAGACGAGAGAAAGAGACCCAGTACTTC.

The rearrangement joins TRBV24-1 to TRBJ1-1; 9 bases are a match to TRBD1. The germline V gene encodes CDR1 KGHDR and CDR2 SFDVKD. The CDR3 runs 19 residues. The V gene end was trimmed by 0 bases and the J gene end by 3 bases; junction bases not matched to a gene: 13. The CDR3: CATSDLLKDRGWVDTEAFF. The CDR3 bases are TGTGCCACCAGTGATTTGCTGAAGGACAGGGGATGGGTTGACACTGAAGCTTTCTTT.

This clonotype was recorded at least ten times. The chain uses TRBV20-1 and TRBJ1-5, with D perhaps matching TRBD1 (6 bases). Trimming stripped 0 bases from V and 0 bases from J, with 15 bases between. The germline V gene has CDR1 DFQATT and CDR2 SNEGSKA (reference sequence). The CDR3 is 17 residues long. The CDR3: CSARDSAGDHSNQPQHF. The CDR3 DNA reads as TGCAGTGCTAGAGATTCGGCAGGGGACCATAGCAATCAGCCCCAGCATTTT.

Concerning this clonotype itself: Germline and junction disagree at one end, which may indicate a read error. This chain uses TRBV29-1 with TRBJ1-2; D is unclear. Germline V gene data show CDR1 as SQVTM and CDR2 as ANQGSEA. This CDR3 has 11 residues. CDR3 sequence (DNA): TGCAGCGCACGGGGTTCCTATGGCGACACCTTC. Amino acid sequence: CSARGSYGDTF. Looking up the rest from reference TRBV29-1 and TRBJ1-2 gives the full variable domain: SAVISQKPSRDICQRGTSLTIQCQVDSQVTMMFWYRQQPGQSLTLIATANQGSEATYESGFVIDKFPISRPNLTFSTLTVSNMSPEDSSIYLCSARGSYGDTFGSGTRLTVV.

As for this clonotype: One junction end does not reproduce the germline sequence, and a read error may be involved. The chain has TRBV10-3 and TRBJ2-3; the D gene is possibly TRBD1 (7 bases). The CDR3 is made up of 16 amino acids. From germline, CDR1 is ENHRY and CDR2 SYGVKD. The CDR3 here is CAISPGDSFRTDTQYF. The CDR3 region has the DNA TGTGCCATCAGTCCGGGGGACAGTTTCCGCACAGATACGCAGTACTTT.

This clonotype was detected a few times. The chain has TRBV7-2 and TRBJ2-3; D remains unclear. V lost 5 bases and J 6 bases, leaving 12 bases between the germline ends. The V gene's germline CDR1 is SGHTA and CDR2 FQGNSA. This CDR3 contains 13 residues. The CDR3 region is CASSPDPLDTQYF. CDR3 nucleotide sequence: TGTGCCAGCAGCCCAGACCCCCTTGATACGCAGTATTTT.

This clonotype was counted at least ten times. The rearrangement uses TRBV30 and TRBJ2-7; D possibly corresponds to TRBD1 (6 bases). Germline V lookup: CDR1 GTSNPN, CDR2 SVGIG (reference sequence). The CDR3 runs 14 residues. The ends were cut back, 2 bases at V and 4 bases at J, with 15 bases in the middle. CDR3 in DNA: TGTGCCTGGAGTAAAGGACAGCGAACGTACGAGCAGTACGTC. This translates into CAWSKGQRTYEQYV.

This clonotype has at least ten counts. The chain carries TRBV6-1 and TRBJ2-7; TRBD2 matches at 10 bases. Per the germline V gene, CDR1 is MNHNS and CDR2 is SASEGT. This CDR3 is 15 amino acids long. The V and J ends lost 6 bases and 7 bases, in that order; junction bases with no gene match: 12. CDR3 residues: CASRASGGHEREQYF. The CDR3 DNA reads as TGTGCCAGCAGGGCTAGCGGGGGCCATGAGCGGGAGCAGTACTTC.

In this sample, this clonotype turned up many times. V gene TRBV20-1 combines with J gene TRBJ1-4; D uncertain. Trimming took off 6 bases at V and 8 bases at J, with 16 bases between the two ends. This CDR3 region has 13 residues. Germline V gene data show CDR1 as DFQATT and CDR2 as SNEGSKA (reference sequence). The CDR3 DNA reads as TGCAGTGCGAGGATGAGATTAGGGGAAAAACTGTTTTTT. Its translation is CSARMRLGEKLFF.

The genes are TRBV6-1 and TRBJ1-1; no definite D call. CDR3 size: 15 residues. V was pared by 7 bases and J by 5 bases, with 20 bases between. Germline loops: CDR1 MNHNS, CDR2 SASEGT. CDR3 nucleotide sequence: TGTGCCAGCATGGAGACGGCGGGAAACCCGACTGAAGCTTTCTTT. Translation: CASMETAGNPTEAFF.

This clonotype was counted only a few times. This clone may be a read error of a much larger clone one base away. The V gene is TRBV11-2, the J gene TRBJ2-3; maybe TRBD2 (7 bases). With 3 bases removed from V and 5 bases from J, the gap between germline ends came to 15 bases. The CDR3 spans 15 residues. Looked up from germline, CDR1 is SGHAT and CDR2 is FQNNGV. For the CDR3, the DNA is TGTGCCAGCAGCTTTGGGGGGGCCGTGGGAGATACGCAGTATTTT. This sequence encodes CASSFGGAVGDTQYF.